Listed below are T cell receptor beta chains from one sample, sequenced in a study of blood T cell repertoires in COVID-19. Generated by immunoSEQ multiplex PCR, the TCRdb table keeps only in-frame clones and is missing some. The sample includes roughly 250,000 clones, approximately 85% of them seen just once. Sample: PBMCs or T cells enriched from blood (not recorded which). The receptors were gathered from a woman between 45 and 60 years old who had recovered from COVID-19. CDR3s include the opening cysteine and the closing phenylalanine or tryptophan. Fields, in order: clone size, V gene, J gene, D gene, CDR3 DNA, CDR3 protein. The D gene is left open where the match is weak. For some rows the clone size is stated as once, few or many, or as a class when expanded; others skip it.

clone size: once; V gene: TRBV27; J gene: TRBJ2-7; D gene: -; CDR3 DNA: TGTGCCAGCAGTCTCGGACAGCAGACCTACGAGCAGTACTTC; CDR3 protein: CASSLGQQTYEQYF
clone size: -; V gene: TRBV4-2; J gene: TRBJ2-2; D gene: TRBD2; CDR3 DNA: TGTGCCAGCAGCCAGAGGGGGGGACTAGTTTCCGGGGAGCTGTTTTTT; CDR3 protein: CASSQRGGLVSGELFF
clone size: -; V gene: TRBV28; J gene: TRBJ1-3; D gene: TRBD1; CDR3 DNA: TGTGCCAGCAGTTCTACGGGGACAGGGTTTCGGAACACCATATATTTT; CDR3 protein: CASSSTGTGFRNTIYF
clone size: -; V gene: TRBV14; J gene: TRBJ1-6; D gene: -; CDR3 DNA: TGTGCCAGCAGCCAAGATTATGAGTTAGTTCCCCTCCACTTT; CDR3 protein: CASSQDYELVPLHF
clone size: -; V gene: TRBV29-1; J gene: TRBJ2-6; D gene: TRBD1; CDR3 DNA: TGCAGCGTTGAAGTTCCCAGGGGGCTGGCTGGGGCCAACGTCCTGACTTTC; CDR3 protein: CSVEVPRGLAGANVLTF
clone size: few; V gene: TRBV7-9; J gene: TRBJ2-1; D gene: TRBD2; CDR3 DNA: TGTGCCAGCAGTCCCATAGCGGGGCGTTTCTACAATGAGCAGTTCTTC; CDR3 protein: CASSPIAGRFYNEQFF
clone size: -; V gene: TRBV28; J gene: TRBJ1-2; D gene: -; CDR3 DNA: TGTGCCAGCAGTCCCGTTGCAGGACAAACCGGACCCAACTATGGCTACACCTTC; CDR3 protein: CASSPVAGQTGPNYGYTF
clone size: -; V gene: TRBV10-3; J gene: TRBJ2-2; D gene: -; CDR3 DNA: TGTGCCATCAGTGACGGGGGAACCGGGGAGCTGTTTTTT; CDR3 protein: CAISDGGTGELFF
clone size: -; V gene: TRBV10-3; J gene: TRBJ1-3; D gene: TRBD1; CDR3 DNA: TGTGCCATCGACAACCCGGGACAGGGAGCTGGAAACACCATATATTTT; CDR3 protein: CAIDNPGQGAGNTIYF
clone size: -; V gene: TRBV15; J gene: TRBJ2-7; D gene: TRBD2; CDR3 DNA: TGTGCCACCAGCAGAGGACTAGCGGGCTACGAGCAGTACTTC; CDR3 protein: CATSRGLAGYEQYF
clone size: -; V gene: TRBV28; J gene: TRBJ2-2; D gene: TRBD1; CDR3 DNA: TGTGCCAGCAGTTCGACAGGGGGCATCGGGGAGCTGTTTTTT; CDR3 protein: CASSSTGGIGELFF
clone size: -; V gene: TRBV6-5; J gene: TRBJ1-1; D gene: -; CDR3 DNA: TGTGCCAGCAGTTACTCGAACCCTGGCATTAACACTGAAGCTTTCTTT; CDR3 protein: CASSYSNPGINTEAFF
clone size: once; V gene: TRBV5-6; J gene: TRBJ2-2; D gene: TRBD2; CDR3 DNA: TGTGCCAGCAGCTACGGACTAGCGGGAGCCGGGGAGCTGTTTTTT; CDR3 protein: CASSYGLAGAGELFF
clone size: -; V gene: TRBV6-1; J gene: TRBJ1-5; D gene: -; CDR3 DNA: TGTGCCAGCAGGACTGGCGGGAGCAATCAGCCCCAGCATTTT; CDR3 protein: CASRTGGSNQPQHF
clone size: few; V gene: TRBV5-1; J gene: TRBJ2-1; D gene: -; CDR3 DNA: TGCGCCAGCAGCTCGTTCCCCGGGAACAATGAGCAGTTCTTC; CDR3 protein: CASSSFPGNNEQFF
clone size: -; V gene: TRBV2; J gene: TRBJ2-5; D gene: -; CDR3 DNA: TGTGCCAGTTTAAACTACAGAGACGGAGGAGAGACCCAGTACTTC; CDR3 protein: CASLNYRDGGETQYF
clone size: once; V gene: TRBV5-4; J gene: TRBJ2-7; D gene: TRBD2; CDR3 DNA: TGTGCCAGCAGCCTAGGGACTAGCGGGAGGTCAGGACCAGCCTACGAGCAGTACTTC; CDR3 protein: CASSLGTSGRSGPAYEQYF
clone size: once; V gene: TRBV2; J gene: TRBJ2-1; D gene: TRBD2; CDR3 DNA: TGTGCCAGCAGTGTGGCGGGAGGGCCTTTAGATGAGCAGTTCTTC; CDR3 protein: CASSVAGGPLDEQFF
clone size: -; V gene: TRBV29-1; J gene: TRBJ2-7; D gene: -; CDR3 DNA: TGCAGCGTTCAACCGAGCTCCTACGAGCAGTACTTC; CDR3 protein: CSVQPSSYEQYF
clone size: -; V gene: TRBV5-6; J gene: TRBJ2-1; D gene: TRBD2; CDR3 DNA: TGTGCCAGCAGTATCACTAGCGGGTCGGCTGAGCAGTTCTTC; CDR3 protein: CASSITSGSAEQFF
clone size: -; V gene: TRBV7-2; J gene: TRBJ2-7; D gene: -; CDR3 DNA: TGTGCCAGCAGCTTAGCCCGCGCTAGTAACCACCCCTACGAGCAGTACTTC; CDR3 protein: CASSLARASNHPYEQYF
clone size: once; V gene: TRBV18; J gene: TRBJ2-3; D gene: TRBD2; CDR3 DNA: TGTGCCAGCTCACTCGGGACTAGCGGGAGATGGGGATCGCAGTATTTT; CDR3 protein: CASSLGTSGRWGSQYF
clone size: -; V gene: TRBV27; J gene: TRBJ1-2; D gene: -; CDR3 DNA: TGTGCCAGCAGTCCTATACGCCAGGGGACCCACGGCTACACCTTC; CDR3 protein: CASSPIRQGTHGYTF
clone size: -; V gene: TRBV12-3/TRBV12-4; J gene: TRBJ1-6; D gene: -; CDR3 DNA: TGTGCCAGCAGCTCTAAGGCGGGTTCACCCCTCCACTTT; CDR3 protein: CASSSKAGSPLHF
clone size: once; V gene: TRBV7-9; J gene: TRBJ1-1; D gene: -; CDR3 DNA: TGTGCCAGCAGCTTAGTGATTCCCCAGGGGACTGAAGCTTTCTTT; CDR3 protein: CASSLVIPQGTEAFF
clone size: -; V gene: TRBV27; J gene: TRBJ2-3; D gene: TRBD2; CDR3 DNA: TGTGCCAGCAGTCCTGGACTAGCCTCAGATACGCAGTATTTT; CDR3 protein: CASSPGLASDTQYF
clone size: -; V gene: TRBV18; J gene: TRBJ2-3; D gene: -; CDR3 DNA: TGTGCCAGCTCACCACGGCCGGGATCGGGCACAGATACGCAGTATTTT; CDR3 protein: CASSPRPGSGTDTQYF
clone size: -; V gene: TRBV5-4; J gene: TRBJ2-1; D gene: -; CDR3 DNA: TGTGCCAGCAGCGTAAGTCGGGAGTCCCTCTACAATGAGCAGTTCTTC; CDR3 protein: CASSVSRESLYNEQFF
clone size: -; V gene: TRBV9; J gene: TRBJ1-1; D gene: -; CDR3 DNA: TGTGCCAGCAGCGTAGACAGTTACACTGAAGCTTTCTTT; CDR3 protein: CASSVDSYTEAFF
clone size: -; V gene: TRBV5-6; J gene: TRBJ2-3; D gene: -; CDR3 DNA: TGTGCCAGCAGCTTGGCCAGGGGAAAGGGGGCAGATACGCAGTATTTT; CDR3 protein: CASSLARGKGADTQYF
clone size: -; V gene: TRBV24-1; J gene: TRBJ2-1; D gene: TRBD2; CDR3 DNA: TGTGCCACCAGGGGGAGGGAAGGTTACAATGAGCAGTTCTTC; CDR3 protein: CATRGREGYNEQFF
clone size: -; V gene: TRBV5-5; J gene: TRBJ1-5; D gene: -; CDR3 DNA: TGTGCCAGCAGCCCGAACCCGGAGAGCAATCAGCCCCAGCATTTT; CDR3 protein: CASSPNPESNQPQHF
clone size: -; V gene: TRBV27; J gene: TRBJ1-5; D gene: -; CDR3 DNA: TGTGCCAGCAGTGAATTTGTGGGGGCGAGTCAGCCCCAGCATTTT; CDR3 protein: CASSEFVGASQPQHF
clone size: -; V gene: TRBV6-5; J gene: TRBJ2-7; D gene: -; CDR3 DNA: TGTGCCAGCAGTTACACGGGACAACCCTACGAGCAGTACTTC; CDR3 protein: CASSYTGQPYEQYF
clone size: -; V gene: TRBV3-1/TRBV3-2; J gene: TRBJ2-1; D gene: TRBD2; CDR3 DNA: TGTGCCAGCAGCCAGGGCTTAGCGGGAGTTAAGGGTGAGCAGTTCTTC; CDR3 protein: CASSQGLAGVKGEQFF
clone size: -; V gene: TRBV19; J gene: TRBJ2-1; D gene: TRBD2; CDR3 DNA: TGTGCCAGTAGTATGGGGGACTACGTCAATGAGCAGTTCTTC; CDR3 protein: CASSMGDYVNEQFF
clone size: few; V gene: TRBV5-6; J gene: TRBJ2-7; D gene: -; CDR3 DNA: TGTGCCAGCAGCTTGGTTCGCGAAGCCTACGAGCAGTACTTC; CDR3 protein: CASSLVREAYEQYF
clone size: once; V gene: TRBV7-9; J gene: TRBJ1-2; D gene: -; CDR3 DNA: TGTGCCAGCAGCTTAAACAGCAACTATGGCTACACCTTC; CDR3 protein: CASSLNSNYGYTF
clone size: -; V gene: TRBV6-5; J gene: TRBJ2-5; D gene: TRBD1; CDR3 DNA: TGTGCCAGCAGTAGGACAGGGGTCCCTCAAGAGACCCAGTACTTC; CDR3 protein: CASSRTGVPQETQYF
clone size: -; V gene: TRBV11-2; J gene: TRBJ2-5; D gene: -; CDR3 DNA: TGTGCCAGCAGCTTAGTAGTGGGGGCCCGGGGAGAGACCCAGTACTTC; CDR3 protein: CASSLVVGARGETQYF
clone size: -; V gene: TRBV28; J gene: TRBJ1-2; D gene: TRBD1; CDR3 DNA: TGTGCCAGCAGTTTCCGGGACAGGGAAGCCTATGGCTACACCTTC; CDR3 protein: CASSFRDREAYGYTF
clone size: -; V gene: TRBV19; J gene: TRBJ1-2; D gene: -; CDR3 DNA: TGTGCCAGTAGTCGGGGAGGTATGAACTATGGCTACACCTTC; CDR3 protein: CASSRGGMNYGYTF
clone size: -; V gene: TRBV18; J gene: TRBJ2-2; D gene: TRBD2; CDR3 DNA: TGTGCCAGCTCGCGGCGACTAGCGGAGCTCACCGGGGAGCTGTTTTTT; CDR3 protein: CASSRRLAELTGELFF
clone size: -; V gene: TRBV6-2/TRBV6-3; J gene: TRBJ1-2; D gene: -; CDR3 DNA: TGTGCCAGCAGTTACTCTAGGCCAGGATATGGCTACACCTTC; CDR3 protein: CASSYSRPGYGYTF
clone size: -; V gene: TRBV5-8; J gene: TRBJ2-7; D gene: TRBD1; CDR3 DNA: TGTGCCAGCAGCCCCGGGACAGGGATATACGAGCAGTACTTC; CDR3 protein: CASSPGTGIYEQYF
clone size: -; V gene: TRBV7-2; J gene: TRBJ1-1; D gene: -; CDR3 DNA: TGTGCCAGCAGCTTATACAGAGAAGCTTTCTTT; CDR3 protein: CASSLYREAFF
clone size: -; V gene: TRBV5-1; J gene: TRBJ2-1; D gene: -; CDR3 DNA: TGCGCCAGCAGCTTGCCCACAAATAGCGGAGCCTACAATGAGCAGTTCTTC; CDR3 protein: CASSLPTNSGAYNEQFF
clone size: -; V gene: TRBV18; J gene: TRBJ2-3; D gene: TRBD1; CDR3 DNA: TGTGCCAGCTCATCTAGGACAGGGAGAACAGATACGCAGTATTTT; CDR3 protein: CASSSRTGRTDTQYF